This TCR beta chain is from a study of shared clonotypes between healthy human individuals. Study-level information: In total, the donors were two women and three men aged 18 to 49.

The CDR3 loop spans 12 amino acids. The germline CDR1 and CDR2 sequences are SGHRS and YFSETQ. V was trimmed by 0 bases and J by 6 bases, leaving 6 bases between them. On this clone: The antigen remains unidentified.

The donors were adults (healthy and HIV-negative) with no recent acute infections or vaccinations. General observations from the study: Rarefaction curves obtained for sorted subsets showed sequencing incomplete despite large depth.

Repertoires were generated with immunoSEQ multiplex PCR, while TCRdb's copy carries only in-frame clones and drops some. The profile shows about 1.5 million clones, roughly 96% of them singletons. The chain is built from TRBV5-1 and TRBJ1-1, with D hard to call. This TCR derives from a young man in good health. Specimen: naive CD4+ T cells sorted from blood. Subset given: CD45RA+ positively selected. CDR3 amino acids: CASSLDGPEAFF. For the CDR3, the DNA is TGCGCCAGCAGCTTGGATGGGCCTGAAGCTTTCTTT.